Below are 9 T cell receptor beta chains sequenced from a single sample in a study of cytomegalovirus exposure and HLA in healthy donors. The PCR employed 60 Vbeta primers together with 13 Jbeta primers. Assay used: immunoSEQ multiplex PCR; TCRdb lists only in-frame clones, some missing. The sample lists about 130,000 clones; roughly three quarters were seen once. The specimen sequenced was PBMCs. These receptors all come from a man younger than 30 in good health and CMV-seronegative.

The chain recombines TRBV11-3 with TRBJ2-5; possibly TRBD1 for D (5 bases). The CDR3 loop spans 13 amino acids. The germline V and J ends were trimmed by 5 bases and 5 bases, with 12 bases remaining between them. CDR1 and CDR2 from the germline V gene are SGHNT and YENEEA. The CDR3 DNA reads TGTGCCAGCAGCCCAGGGCAAGGGGAGACCCAGTACTTC. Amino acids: CASSPGQGETQYF.

The chain's CDR3 is CASTRDGGTYNEQFF. Written as DNA, the CDR3 is TGCGCCAGTACCCGGGACGGAGGGACCTACAATGAGCAGTTCTTC. The chain combines TRBV5-1 with TRBJ2-1; TRBD2 is a possible D gene (6 bases). The V end was cut by 8 bases, the J end by 2 bases, with 17 bases between. The CDR3 covers 15 residues. CDR1 SGHRS and CDR2 YFSETQ come from the germline V gene. The full variable domain, rest sourced from reference TRBV5-1 and TRBJ2-1, is KAGVTQTPRYLIKTRGQQVTLSCSPISGHRSVSWYQQTPGQGLQFLFEYFSETQRNKGNFPGRFSGRQFSNSRSEMNVSTLELGDSALYLCASTRDGGTYNEQFFGPGTRLTVL.

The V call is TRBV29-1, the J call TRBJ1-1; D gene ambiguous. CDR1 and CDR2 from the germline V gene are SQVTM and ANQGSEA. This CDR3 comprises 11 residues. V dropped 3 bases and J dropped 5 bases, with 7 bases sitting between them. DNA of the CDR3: TGCAGCGTTGAGGGGAGGACTGAAGCTTTCTTT. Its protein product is CSVEGRTEAFF.

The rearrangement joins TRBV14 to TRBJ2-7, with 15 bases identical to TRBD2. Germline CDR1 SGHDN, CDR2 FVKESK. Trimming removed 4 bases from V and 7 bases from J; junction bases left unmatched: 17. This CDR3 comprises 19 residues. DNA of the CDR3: TGTGCCAGCAGCCGCGGGACTAGCGGGAGGCCCAGACGGCTACTGGAGCAGTACTTC. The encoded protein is CASSRGTSGRPRRLLEQYF.

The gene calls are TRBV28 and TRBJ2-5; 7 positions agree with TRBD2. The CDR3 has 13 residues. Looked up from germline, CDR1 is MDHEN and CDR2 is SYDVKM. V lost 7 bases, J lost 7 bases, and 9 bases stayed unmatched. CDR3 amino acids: CASTPGREATQYF. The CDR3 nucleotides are TGTGCCAGCACCCCGGGGAGGGAGGCGACCCAGTACTTC.

The CDR3 nucleotides read TGTGCCAGCAGTAGACAGTCTAGTTCACCCCTCCACTTT. Amino acids: CASSRQSSSPLHF. The J gene is TRBJ1-6, the V gene TRBV6-5; D might be TRBD1 (5 bases). CDR1 is MNHEY, CDR2 SVGAGI, per germline. The V gene lost 5 bases and the J gene lost 9 bases, with 11 bases spanning the gap. This CDR3 has 13 residues.

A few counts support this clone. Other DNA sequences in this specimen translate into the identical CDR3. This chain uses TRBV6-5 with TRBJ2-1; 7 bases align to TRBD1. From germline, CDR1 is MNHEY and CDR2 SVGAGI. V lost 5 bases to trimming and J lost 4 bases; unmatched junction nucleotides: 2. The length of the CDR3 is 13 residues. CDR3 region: CASSRDSYNEQFF. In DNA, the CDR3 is TGTGCCAGCAGTCGGGACAGTTACAATGAGCAGTTCTTC.

CDR3 sequence (DNA): TGTGCCAGCTCACCACTAGCGGGAGCTCCCTACGAGCAGTACGTC. Translation: CASSPLAGAPYEQYV. The rearrangement uses TRBV18 and TRBJ2-7, with TRBD2 identical over 9 bases. This CDR3 has 15 residues. In germline, CDR1 is KGHSH, CDR2 LQKENI. The V and J ends lost 1 base and 2 bases, in that order; junction bases with no gene match: 3.

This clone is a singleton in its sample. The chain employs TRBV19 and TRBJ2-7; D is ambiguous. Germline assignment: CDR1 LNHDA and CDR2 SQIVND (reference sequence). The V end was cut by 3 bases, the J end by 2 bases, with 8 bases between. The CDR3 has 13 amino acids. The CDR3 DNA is TGTGCCAGTAGTATTAAAGCTGCCTACGAGCAGTACTTC. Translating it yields CASSIKAAYEQYF.